The rows below give T cell receptor beta chains drawn from one sample of a study of CD8+ T cells in alopecia areata. TCRdb's table, derived via immunoSEQ multiplex PCR, lists solely in-frame clones and lacks some. Of 100,000 to 150,000 clones listed, around 45% are singletons. The source material was NKG2D-low CD8+ T cells sorted from blood. The origin of the receptors is a human donor with alopecia areata. Both conserved end residues are part of each CDR3. D genes are given only for firm matches. Not every row has a clone size; where given, it reads once, few, many or a size class.

J | size | V | D | CDR3 | DNA
TRBJ2-5 | NA | TRBV7-9 | NA | CASSHRQSSVETQYF | TGTGCCAGCAGCCATCGACAGTCCTCAGTAGAGACCCAGTACTTC
TRBJ2-4 | NA | TRBV30 | NA | CAWSVGGRNIQYF | TGTGCCTGGAGTGTTGGAGGGAGAAACATTCAGTACTTC
TRBJ2-2 | NA | TRBV29-1 | NA | CSVVQYTGELFF | TGCAGCGTTGTTCAGTACACCGGGGAGCTGTTTTTT
TRBJ2-7 | NA | TRBV7-9 | NA | CASKGPSDAYEQYF | TGTGCCAGCAAGGGCCCTAGCGACGCCTACGAGCAGTACTTC
TRBJ2-3 | NA | TRBV25-1 | TRBD1 | CASTRTGGTDTQYF | TGTGCCAGCACTAGGACAGGAGGCACAGATACGCAGTATTTT
TRBJ1-5 | NA | TRBV30 | TRBD1 | CAWSLGQGNQPQHF | TGTGCCTGGTCCCTGGGACAGGGCAATCAGCCCCAGCATTTT
TRBJ2-5 | NA | TRBV5-1 | TRBD2 | CASSMGLAGETQYF | TGCGCCAGCAGCATGGGACTAGCGGGAGAGACCCAGTACTTC
TRBJ1-1 | few | TRBV30 | NA | CAWSVQGFGTEAFF | TGTGCCTGGAGTGTACAAGGTTTCGGCACTGAAGCTTTCTTT
TRBJ2-3 | NA | TRBV30 | NA | CAWTQLGSTDTQYF | TGTGCCTGGACCCAACTAGGGAGCACAGATACGCAGTATTTT
TRBJ2-7 | NA | TRBV7-9 | NA | CASSSKRGYEQYF | TGTGCCAGCAGCTCGAAGAGGGGTTACGAGCAGTACTTC
TRBJ1-6 | NA | TRBV2 | NA | CATSPGRNSPLHF | TGTGCCACCTCACCAGGTCGAAATTCACCCCTCCACTTT
TRBJ2-7 | NA | TRBV4-2 | NA | CASSQDSYGEQYF | TGTGCCAGCAGCCAAGACAGCTATGGCGAGCAGTACTTC
TRBJ2-3 | few | TRBV29-1 | NA | CSVWDGSTDTQYF | TGCAGCGTTTGGGACGGTAGCACAGATACGCAGTATTTT
TRBJ2-3 | NA | TRBV7-2 | NA | CASSIGTSLGDTQYF | TGTGCCAGCAGCATCGGGACGTCCCTCGGAGATACGCAGTATTTT
TRBJ1-2 | NA | TRBV29-1 | TRBD1 | CSVSPGGGGYTF | TGCAGCGTTTCTCCAGGGGGTGGTGGCTACACCTTC
TRBJ2-5 | NA | TRBV28 | TRBD1 | CASSPNLLTGGEETQYF | TGTGCCAGCAGTCCCAACCTCCTGACAGGGGGTGAAGAGACCCAGTACTTC
TRBJ2-5 | few | TRBV7-9 | NA | CASSLVGLTNQETQYF | TGTGCCAGCAGCTTAGTTGGCTTAACTAACCAAGAGACCCAGTACTTC
TRBJ2-7 | few | TRBV6-1 | NA | CASSDPVQTGRMTIEQYF | TGTGCCAGCAGTGACCCAGTACAGACAGGGAGGATGACTATCGAGCAGTACTTC
TRBJ2-7 | NA | TRBV11-2 | TRBD2 | CATGTSSYEQYF | TGTGCCACCGGGACTAGCTCCTACGAGCAGTACTTC
TRBJ2-7 | few | TRBV29-1 | NA | CSVGARGYEQYF | TGCAGCGTTGGGGCCAGGGGTTACGAGCAGTACTTC
TRBJ1-2 | few | TRBV29-1 | NA | CSVESGNYGYTF | TGCAGCGTTGAATCGGGGAACTATGGCTACACCTTC
TRBJ2-7 | NA | TRBV6-5 | NA | CASSYRTTGLEQYF | TGTGCCAGCAGTTACCGAACTACAGGGTTAGAGCAGTACTTC
TRBJ2-2 | NA | TRBV30 | TRBD2 | CAWSITSGSPSTGELFF | TGTGCCTGGAGCATAACTAGCGGGAGTCCAAGCACCGGGGAGCTGTTTTTT
TRBJ2-1 | NA | TRBV29-1 | NA | CSVVSYNEQFF | TGCAGCGTTGTATCCTACAATGAGCAGTTCTTC
TRBJ2-3 | few | TRBV4-1 | TRBD2 | CASSQDAAGGSPDTQYF | TGCGCCAGCAGCCAAGATGCGGCGGGAGGGTCTCCCGATACGCAGTATTTT
TRBJ2-6 | NA | TRBV29-1 | NA | CSVPRAGTGANVLTF | TGCAGCGTTCCCAGGGCAGGGACTGGGGCCAACGTCCTGACTTTC
TRBJ2-7 | NA | TRBV27 | TRBD2 | CASSSPLAVYEQYF | TGTGCCAGCAGTTCCCCTCTAGCGGTCTACGAGCAGTACTTC
TRBJ2-4 | few | TRBV28 | TRBD2 | CATGGLPGILAKNIQYF | TGTGCCACGGGGGGGCTTCCAGGAATCTTAGCCAAAAACATTCAGTACTTC
TRBJ2-1 | NA | TRBV25-1 | NA | CASRPGTRRNEQFF | TGTGCCAGCCGACCCGGGACAAGGAGGAATGAGCAGTTCTTC